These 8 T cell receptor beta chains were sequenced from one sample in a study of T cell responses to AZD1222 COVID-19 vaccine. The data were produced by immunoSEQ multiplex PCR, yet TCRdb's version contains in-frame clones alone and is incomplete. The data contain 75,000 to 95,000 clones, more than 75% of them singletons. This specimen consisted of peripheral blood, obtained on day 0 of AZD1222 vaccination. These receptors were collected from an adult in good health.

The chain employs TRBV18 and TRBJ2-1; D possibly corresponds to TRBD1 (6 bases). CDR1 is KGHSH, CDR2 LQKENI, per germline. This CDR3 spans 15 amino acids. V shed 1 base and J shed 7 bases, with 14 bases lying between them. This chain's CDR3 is CASSPRGQLVNEQFF. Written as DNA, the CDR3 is TGTGCCAGCTCACCACGAGGACAGCTGGTGAATGAGCAGTTCTTC.

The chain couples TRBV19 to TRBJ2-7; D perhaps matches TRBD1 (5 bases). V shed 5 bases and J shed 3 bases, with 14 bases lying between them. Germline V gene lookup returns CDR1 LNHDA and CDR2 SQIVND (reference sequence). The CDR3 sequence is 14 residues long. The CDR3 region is CASSLRQTGYEQYF. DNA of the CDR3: TGTGCCAGTAGTCTCCGACAGACGGGCTACGAGCAGTACTTC. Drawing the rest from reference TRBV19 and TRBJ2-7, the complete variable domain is DGGITQSPKYLFRKEGQNVTLSCEQNLNHDAMYWYRQDPGQGLRLIYYSQIVNDFQKGDIAEGYSVSREKKESFPLTVTSAQKNPTAFYLCASSLRQTGYEQYFGPGTRLTVT.

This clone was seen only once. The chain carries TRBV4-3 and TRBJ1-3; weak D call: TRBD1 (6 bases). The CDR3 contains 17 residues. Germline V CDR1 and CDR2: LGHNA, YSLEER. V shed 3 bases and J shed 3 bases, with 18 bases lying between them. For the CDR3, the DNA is TGCGCCAGCAGCCAGGGCAACAGGGTAACGGTTGGAAACACCATATATTTT. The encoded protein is CASSQGNRVTVGNTIYF.

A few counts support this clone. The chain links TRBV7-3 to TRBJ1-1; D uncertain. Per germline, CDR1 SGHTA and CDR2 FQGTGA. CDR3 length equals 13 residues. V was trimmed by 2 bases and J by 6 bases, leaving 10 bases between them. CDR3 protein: CASSLQGFAEAFF. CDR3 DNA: TGTGCCAGCAGCTTACAAGGGTTTGCTGAAGCTTTCTTT.

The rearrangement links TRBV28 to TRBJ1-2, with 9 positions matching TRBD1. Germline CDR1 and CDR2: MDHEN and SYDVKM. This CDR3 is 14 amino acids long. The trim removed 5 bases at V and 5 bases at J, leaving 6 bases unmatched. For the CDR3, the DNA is TGTGCCAGCAGTAATGCCGGGACAGGGTATGGCTACACCTTC. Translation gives CASSNAGTGYGYTF.

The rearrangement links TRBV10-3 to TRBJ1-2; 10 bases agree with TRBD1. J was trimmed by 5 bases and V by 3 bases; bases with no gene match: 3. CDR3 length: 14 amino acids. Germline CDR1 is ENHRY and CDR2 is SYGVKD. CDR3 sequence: CAISEQGQGYGYTF. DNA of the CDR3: TGTGCCATCAGTGAACAGGGACAGGGGTATGGCTACACCTTC.

The CDR3 is CASSKSGGAYNEQFF. The CDR3 DNA reads as TGTGCCAGTAGTAAAAGCGGGGGGGCCTACAATGAGCAGTTCTTC. The rearrangement uses TRBV19 and TRBJ2-1, with TRBD2 matching over 10 bases. V shed 4 bases, J shed 2 bases, and the junction held 2 bases outside the gene matches. The CDR3 sequence is 15 residues long. CDR1 is LNHDA, CDR2 SQIVND, per germline (reference sequence). The full variable domain, in which reference TRBV19 and TRBJ2-1 provide the parts outside the CDR3, is DGGITQSPKYLFRKEGQNVTLSCEQNLNHDAMYWYRQDPGQGLRLIYYSQIVNDFQKGDIAEGYSVSREKKESFPLTVTSAQKNPTAFYLCASSKSGGAYNEQFFGPGTRLTVL.

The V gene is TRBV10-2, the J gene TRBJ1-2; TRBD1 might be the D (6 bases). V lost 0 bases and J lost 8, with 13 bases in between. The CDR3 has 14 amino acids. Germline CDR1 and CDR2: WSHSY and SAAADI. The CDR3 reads CASSESGTSPGYTF. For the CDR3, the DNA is TGCGCCAGCAGTGAGTCCGGGACATCACCCGGCTACACCTTC.